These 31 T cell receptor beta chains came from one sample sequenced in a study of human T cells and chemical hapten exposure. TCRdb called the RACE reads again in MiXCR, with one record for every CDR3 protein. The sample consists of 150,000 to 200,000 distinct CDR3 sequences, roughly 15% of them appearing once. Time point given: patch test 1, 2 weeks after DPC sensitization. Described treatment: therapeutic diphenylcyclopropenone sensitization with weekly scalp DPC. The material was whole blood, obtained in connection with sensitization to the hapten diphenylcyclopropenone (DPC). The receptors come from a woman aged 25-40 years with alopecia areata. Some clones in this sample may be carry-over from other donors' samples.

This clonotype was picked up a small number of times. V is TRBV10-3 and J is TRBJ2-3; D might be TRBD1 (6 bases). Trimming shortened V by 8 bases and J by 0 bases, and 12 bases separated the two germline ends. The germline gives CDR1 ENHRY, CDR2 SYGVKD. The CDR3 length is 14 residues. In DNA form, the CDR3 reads TGTGCCATCTCAACAGGGCCCAGCACAGATACGCAGTATTTT. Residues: CAISTGPSTDTQYF.

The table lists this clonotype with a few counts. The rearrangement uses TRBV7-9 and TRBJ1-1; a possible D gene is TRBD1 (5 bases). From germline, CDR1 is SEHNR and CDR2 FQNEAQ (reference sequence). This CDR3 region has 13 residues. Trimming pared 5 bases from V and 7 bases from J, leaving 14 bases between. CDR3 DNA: TGTGCCAGCAGCCCCGGCGGGGCCCTTGAAGCTTTCTTT. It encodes CASSPGGALEAFF.

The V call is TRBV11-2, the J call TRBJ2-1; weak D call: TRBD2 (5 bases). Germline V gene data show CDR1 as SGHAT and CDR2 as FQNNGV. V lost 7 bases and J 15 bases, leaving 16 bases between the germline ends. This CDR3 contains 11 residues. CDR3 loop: CASTPGSTPFF. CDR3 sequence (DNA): TGTGCCAGCACCCCGGGGTCCACTCCGTTCTTC.

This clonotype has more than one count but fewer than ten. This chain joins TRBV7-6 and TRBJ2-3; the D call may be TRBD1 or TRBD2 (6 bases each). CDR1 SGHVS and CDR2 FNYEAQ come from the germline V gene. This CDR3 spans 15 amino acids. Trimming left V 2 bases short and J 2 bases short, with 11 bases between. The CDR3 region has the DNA TGTGCCAGCAGCTTAAAGGGGGGATTCACAGATACGCAGTATTTT. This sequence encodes CASSLKGGFTDTQYF.

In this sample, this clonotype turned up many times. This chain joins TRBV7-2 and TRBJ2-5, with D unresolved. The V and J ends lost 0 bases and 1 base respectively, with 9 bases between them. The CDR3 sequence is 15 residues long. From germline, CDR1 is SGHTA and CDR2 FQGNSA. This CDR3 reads CASSLASLAQETQYF. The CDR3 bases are TGTGCCAGCAGCTTAGCGTCCCTGGCCCAAGAGACCCAGTACTTC.

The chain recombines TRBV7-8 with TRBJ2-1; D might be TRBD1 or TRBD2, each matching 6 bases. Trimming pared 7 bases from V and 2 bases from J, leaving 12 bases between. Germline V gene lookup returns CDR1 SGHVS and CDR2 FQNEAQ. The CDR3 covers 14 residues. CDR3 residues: CASTERGAYNEQFF. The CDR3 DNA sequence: TGTGCCAGCACAGAGAGGGGGGCCTACAATGAGCAGTTCTTC.

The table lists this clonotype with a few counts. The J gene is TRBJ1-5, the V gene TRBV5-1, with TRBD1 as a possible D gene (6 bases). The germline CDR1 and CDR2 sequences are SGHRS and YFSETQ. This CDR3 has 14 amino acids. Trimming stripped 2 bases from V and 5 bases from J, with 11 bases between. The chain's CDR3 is CASSLGGFDQPQHF. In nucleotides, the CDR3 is TGCGCCAGCAGCTTAGGGGGGTTCGATCAGCCCCAGCATTTT.

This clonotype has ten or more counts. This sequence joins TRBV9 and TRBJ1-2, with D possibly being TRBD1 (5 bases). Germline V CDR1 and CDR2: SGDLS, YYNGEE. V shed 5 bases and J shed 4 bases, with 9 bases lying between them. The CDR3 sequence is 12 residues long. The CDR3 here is CASRYGTYGYTF. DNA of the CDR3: TGTGCCAGCAGATATGGGACCTATGGCTACACCTTC.

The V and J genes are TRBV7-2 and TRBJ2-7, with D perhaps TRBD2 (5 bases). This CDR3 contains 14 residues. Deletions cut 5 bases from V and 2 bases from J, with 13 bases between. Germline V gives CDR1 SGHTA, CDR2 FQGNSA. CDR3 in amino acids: CASSPTGNTYEQYF. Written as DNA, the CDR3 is TGTGCCAGCAGCCCGACCGGGAACACCTACGAGCAGTACTTC.

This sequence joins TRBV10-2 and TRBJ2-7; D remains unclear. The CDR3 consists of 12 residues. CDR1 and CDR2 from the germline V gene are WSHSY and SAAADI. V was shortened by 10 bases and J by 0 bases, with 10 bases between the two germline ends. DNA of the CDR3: TGCGCCACCGGAATGAGCTCCTACGAGCAGTACTTC. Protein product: CATGMSSYEQYF.

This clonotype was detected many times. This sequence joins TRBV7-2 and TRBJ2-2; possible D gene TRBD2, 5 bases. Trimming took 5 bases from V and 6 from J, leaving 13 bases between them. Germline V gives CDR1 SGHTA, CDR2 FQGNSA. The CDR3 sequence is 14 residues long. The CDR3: CASSTSYGAGELFF. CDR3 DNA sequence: TGTGCCAGCAGCACAAGCTACGGGGCCGGGGAGCTGTTTTTT.

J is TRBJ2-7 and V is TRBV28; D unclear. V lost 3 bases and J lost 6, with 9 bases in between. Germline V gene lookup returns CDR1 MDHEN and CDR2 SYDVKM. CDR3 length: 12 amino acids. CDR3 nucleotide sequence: TGTGCCAGCAGTTTGCCCCGGAGCGAGCAGTACTTC. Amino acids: CASSLPRSEQYF.

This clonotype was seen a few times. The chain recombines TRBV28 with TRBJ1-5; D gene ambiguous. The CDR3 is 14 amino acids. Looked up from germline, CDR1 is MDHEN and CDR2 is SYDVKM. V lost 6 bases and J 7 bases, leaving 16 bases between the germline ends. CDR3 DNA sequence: TGTGCCAGCAGCTCACGACGGTATAAACAGCCCCAGCATTTT. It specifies CASSSRRYKQPQHF.

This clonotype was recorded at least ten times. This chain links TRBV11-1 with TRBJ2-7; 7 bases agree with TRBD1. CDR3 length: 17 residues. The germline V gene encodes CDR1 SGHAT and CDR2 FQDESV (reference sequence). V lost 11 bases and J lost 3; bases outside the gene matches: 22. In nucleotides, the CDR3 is TGTGCCCTAGACAGGGTATTAAGAAGGATGGACCTCTACGAGCAGTACTTC. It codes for CALDRVLRRMDLYEQYF.

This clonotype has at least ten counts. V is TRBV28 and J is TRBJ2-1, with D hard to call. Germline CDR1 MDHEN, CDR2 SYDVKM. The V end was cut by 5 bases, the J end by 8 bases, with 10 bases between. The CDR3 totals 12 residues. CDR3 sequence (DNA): TGTGCCAGCAGTACGGTGGTCGATGAGCAGTTCTTC. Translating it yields CASSTVVDEQFF.

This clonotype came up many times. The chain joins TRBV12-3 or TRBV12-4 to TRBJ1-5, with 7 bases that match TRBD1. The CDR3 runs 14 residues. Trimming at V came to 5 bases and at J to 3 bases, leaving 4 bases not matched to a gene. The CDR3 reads CASSQGEPNQPQHF. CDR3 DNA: TGTGCCAGCAGTCAGGGGGAGCCCAATCAGCCCCAGCATTTT.

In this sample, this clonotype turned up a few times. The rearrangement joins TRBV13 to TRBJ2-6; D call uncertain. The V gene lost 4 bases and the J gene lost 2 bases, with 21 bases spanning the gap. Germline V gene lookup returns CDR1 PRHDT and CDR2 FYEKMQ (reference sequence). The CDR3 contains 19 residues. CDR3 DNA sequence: TGTGCCAGCAGCTACCGGTCTTCGGGCTGGCCCCCTGGGGCCAACGTCCTGACTTTC. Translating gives CASSYRSSGWPPGANVLTF.

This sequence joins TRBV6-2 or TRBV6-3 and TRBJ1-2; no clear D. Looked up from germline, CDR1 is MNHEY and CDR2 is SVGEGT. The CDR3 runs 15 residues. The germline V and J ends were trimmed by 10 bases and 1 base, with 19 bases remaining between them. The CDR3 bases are TGTGCCACCAGACTAGGGAGCGGCAGTAACTATGGCTACACCTTC. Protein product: CATRLGSGSNYGYTF.

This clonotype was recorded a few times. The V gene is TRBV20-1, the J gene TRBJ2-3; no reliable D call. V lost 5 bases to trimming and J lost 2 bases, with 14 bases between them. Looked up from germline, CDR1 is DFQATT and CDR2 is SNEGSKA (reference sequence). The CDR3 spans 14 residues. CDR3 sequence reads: CSAWNLDSTDTQYF. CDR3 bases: TGCAGTGCTTGGAACCTAGATTCCACAGATACGCAGTATTTT.

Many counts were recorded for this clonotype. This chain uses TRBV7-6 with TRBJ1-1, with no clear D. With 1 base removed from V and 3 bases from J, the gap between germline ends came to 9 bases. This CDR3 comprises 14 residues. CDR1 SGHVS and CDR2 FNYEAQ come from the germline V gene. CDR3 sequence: CASSLGRSDTEAFF. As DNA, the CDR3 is TGTGCCAGCAGCTTAGGAAGGTCGGACACTGAAGCTTTCTTT. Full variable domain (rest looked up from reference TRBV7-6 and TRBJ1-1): GAGVSQSPRYKVTKRGQDVALRCDPISGHVSLYWYRQALGQGPEFLTYFNYEAQQDKSGLPNDRFSAERPEGSISTLTIQRTEQRDSAMYRCASSLGRSDTEAFFGQGTRLTVV.

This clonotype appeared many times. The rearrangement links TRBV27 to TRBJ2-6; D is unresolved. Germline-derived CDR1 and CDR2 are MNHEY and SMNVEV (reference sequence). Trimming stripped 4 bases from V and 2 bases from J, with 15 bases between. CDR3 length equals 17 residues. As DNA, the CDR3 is TGTGCCAGCAGTTCAGCCCCGCGGCAGACTGGGGCCAACGTCCTGACTTTC. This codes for CASSSAPRQTGANVLTF. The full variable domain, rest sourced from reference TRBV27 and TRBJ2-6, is EAQVTQNPRYLITVTGKKLTVTCSQNMNHEYMSWYRQDPGLGLRQIYYSMNVEVTDKGDVPEGYKVSRKEKRNFPLILESPSPNQTSLYFCASSSAPRQTGANVLTFGAGSRLTVL.

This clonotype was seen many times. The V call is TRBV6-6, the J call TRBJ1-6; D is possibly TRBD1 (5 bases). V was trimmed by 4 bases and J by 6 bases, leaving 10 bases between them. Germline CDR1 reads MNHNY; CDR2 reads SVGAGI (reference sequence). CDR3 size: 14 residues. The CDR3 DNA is TGTGCCAGCAGTTTGGGGCCCCTTAATTCACCCCTCCACTTT. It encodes CASSLGPLNSPLHF.

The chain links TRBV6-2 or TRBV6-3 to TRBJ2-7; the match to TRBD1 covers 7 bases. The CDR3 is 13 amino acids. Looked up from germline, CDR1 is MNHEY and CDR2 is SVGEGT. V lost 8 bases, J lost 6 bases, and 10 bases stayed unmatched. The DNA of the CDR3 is TGTGCCAGCTGTTCAGGGGGACGGAGCGAGCAGTACTTC. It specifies CASCSGGRSEQYF.

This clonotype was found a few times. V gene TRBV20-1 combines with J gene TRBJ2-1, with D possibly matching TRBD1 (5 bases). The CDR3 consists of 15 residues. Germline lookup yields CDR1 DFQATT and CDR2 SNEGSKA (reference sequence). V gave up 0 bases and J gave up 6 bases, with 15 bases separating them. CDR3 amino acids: CSARDVGVSFNEQFF. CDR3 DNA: TGCAGTGCTAGAGATGTAGGGGTTTCTTTCAATGAGCAGTTCTTC.

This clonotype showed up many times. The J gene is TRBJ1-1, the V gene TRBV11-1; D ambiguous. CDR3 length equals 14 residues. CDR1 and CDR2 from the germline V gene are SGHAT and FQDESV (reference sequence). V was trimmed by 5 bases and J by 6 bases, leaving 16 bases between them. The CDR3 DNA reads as TGTGCCAGCAGCAAAGAGGTCGGGGTACCTGAAGCTTTCTTT. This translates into CASSKEVGVPEAFF.

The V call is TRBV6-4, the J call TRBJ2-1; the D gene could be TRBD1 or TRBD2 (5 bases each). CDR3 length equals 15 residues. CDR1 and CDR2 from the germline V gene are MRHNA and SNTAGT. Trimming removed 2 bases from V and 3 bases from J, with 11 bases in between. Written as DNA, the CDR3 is TGTGCCAGCAGTGACCAGGCAGGGAGCTACAATGAGCAGTTCTTC. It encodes CASSDQAGSYNEQFF.

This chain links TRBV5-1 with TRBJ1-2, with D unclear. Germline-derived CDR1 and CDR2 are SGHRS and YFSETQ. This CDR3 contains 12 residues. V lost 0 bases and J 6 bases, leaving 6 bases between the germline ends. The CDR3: CASSLGADGYTF. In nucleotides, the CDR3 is TGCGCCAGCAGCTTGGGAGCAGATGGCTACACCTTC.

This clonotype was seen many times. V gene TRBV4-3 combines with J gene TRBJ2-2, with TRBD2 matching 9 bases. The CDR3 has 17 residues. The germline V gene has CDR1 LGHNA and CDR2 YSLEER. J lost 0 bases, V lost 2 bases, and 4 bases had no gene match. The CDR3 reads CASSQLPSGANTGELFF. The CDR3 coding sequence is TGCGCCAGCAGCCAACTTCCTAGCGGGGCGAACACCGGGGAGCTGTTTTTT.

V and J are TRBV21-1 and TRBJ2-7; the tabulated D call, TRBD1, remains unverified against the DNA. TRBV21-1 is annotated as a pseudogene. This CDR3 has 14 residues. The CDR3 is CASAGQRSSYEQYF. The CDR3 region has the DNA TGTGCCAGCGCCGGACAGAGGAGCTCCTACGAGCAGTACTTC.

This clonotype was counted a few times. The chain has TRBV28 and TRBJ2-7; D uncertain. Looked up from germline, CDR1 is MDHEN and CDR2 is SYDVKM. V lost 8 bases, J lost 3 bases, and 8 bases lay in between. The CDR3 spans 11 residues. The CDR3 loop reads CASGWGYEQYF. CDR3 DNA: TGTGCCAGCGGGTGGGGCTACGAGCAGTACTTC.

This chain's CDR3 is CSAREGSGRATDTQYF. In nucleotides, the CDR3 is TGCAGTGCTAGAGAGGGCAGCGGGAGGGCCACAGATACGCAGTATTTT. The chain is built from TRBV20-1 and TRBJ2-3; TRBD2 aligns across 10 bases. CDR1 and CDR2 from the germline V gene are DFQATT and SNEGSKA (reference sequence). The CDR3 has 16 amino acids. Unmatched junction bases numbered 5, after V lost 0 bases and J lost 2 bases.